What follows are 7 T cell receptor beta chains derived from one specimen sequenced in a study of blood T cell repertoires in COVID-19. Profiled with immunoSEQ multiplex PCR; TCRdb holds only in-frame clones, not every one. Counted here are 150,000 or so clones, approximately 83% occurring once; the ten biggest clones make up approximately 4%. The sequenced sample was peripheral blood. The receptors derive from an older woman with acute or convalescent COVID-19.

The CDR3 region has the DNA TGTGCCAGCAGTTTAAGGGGCAAAAACATTCAGTACTTC. It translates to CASSLRGKNIQYF. The chain is built from TRBV6-5 and TRBJ2-4; D is possibly TRBD1 (5 bases). In germline, CDR1 is MNHEY, CDR2 SVGAGI. CDR3 length: 13 amino acids. V was shortened by 4 bases and J by 3 bases, with 7 bases between the two germline ends.

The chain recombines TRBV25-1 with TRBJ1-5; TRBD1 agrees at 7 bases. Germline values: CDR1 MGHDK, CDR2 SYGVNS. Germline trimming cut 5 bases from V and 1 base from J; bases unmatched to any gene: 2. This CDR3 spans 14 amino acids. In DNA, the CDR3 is TGTGCCAGCAGTCAGACAGGGAGCAATCAGCCCCAGCATTTT. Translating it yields CASSQTGSNQPQHF. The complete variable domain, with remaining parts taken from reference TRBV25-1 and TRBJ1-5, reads EADIYQTPRYLVIGTGKKITLECSQTMGHDKMYWYQQDPGMELHLIHYSYGVNSTEKGDLSSESTVSRIRTEHFPLTLESARPSHTSQYLCASSQTGSNQPQHFGDGTRLSIL.

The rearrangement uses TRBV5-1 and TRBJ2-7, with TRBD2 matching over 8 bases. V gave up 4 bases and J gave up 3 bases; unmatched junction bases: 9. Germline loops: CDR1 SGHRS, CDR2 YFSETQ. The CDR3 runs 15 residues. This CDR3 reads CASSPFFSGNYEQYF. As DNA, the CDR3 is TGCGCCAGCAGCCCATTCTTTAGCGGGAACTACGAGCAGTACTTC.

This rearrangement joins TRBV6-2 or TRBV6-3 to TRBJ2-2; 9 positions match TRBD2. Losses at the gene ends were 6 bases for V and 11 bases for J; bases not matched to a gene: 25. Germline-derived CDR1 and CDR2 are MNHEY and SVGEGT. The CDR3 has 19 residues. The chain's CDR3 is CASSHPTSGATPSASELFF. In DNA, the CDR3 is TGTGCCAGCAGCCATCCGACTAGCGGAGCTACGCCGTCCGCTTCTGAGCTGTTTTTT.

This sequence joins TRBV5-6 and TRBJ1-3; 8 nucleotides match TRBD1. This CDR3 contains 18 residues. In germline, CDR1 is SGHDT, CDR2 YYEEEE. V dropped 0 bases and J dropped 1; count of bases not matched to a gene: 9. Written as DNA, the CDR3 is TGTGCCAGCAGCTTGGAAGGCAGGGGGCAAATGTCTGGAAACACCATATATTTT. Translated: CASSLEGRGQMSGNTIYF.

CDR3 nucleotide sequence: TGTGCCAGTAGCAGGACACTTAGCAATCAGCCCCAGCATTTT. Translating it yields CASSRTLSNQPQHF. V is TRBV19 and J is TRBJ1-5; a weak D match, TRBD1 (5 bases). This CDR3 comprises 14 residues. The germline gives CDR1 LNHDA, CDR2 SQIVND (reference sequence). Trimming took 6 bases from V and 0 from J, leaving 9 bases between them.

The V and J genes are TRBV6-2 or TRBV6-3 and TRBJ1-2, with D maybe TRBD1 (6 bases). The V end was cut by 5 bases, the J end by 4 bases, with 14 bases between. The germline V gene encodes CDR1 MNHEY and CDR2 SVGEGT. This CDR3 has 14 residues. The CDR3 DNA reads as TGTGCCAGCAGTCCAACAGGGCCGAGCTATGGCTACACCTTC. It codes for CASSPTGPSYGYTF.